The T cell receptor (beta chain) under discussion was sequenced for a study of blood T cell repertoires in COVID-19. Study overall: PBMCs, B-cell-depleted T cells, or T cells provided the cDNA or gDNA that made up the material.

This CDR3 contains 14 residues. The germline V gene encodes CDR1 SGHRS and CDR2 YFSETQ. Trimming left V 5 bases short and J 7 bases short, with 15 bases between. This clone was seen more than once but under ten times. In the original processing: By means of reference gene primer amplification, nucleated cell counts were estimated. Sequenced by immunoSEQ multiplex PCR; TCRdb stores in-frame clones only, minus some. V, J and clone size are taken as reported in that table, and D and trimming were inferred from the DNA itself. The sample lists roughly 220,000 clones; about 80% were seen once. Clinical history reported by participants formed the basis on which cohorts were assigned. Recovered Cohort 3 donors showed two negative PCRs, clearance, or symptom resolution.

This receptor was identified in a man in his forties who had recovered from COVID-19. The sequencing input was PBMCs or T cells enriched from blood (not recorded which). The V and J genes are TRBV5-1 and TRBJ2-2; tentative D call: TRBD1 (5 bases). This CDR3 reads CASRYTRGDGELFF. The DNA of the CDR3 is TGCGCCAGCAGGTACACAAGGGGTGACGGGGAGCTGTTTTTT.